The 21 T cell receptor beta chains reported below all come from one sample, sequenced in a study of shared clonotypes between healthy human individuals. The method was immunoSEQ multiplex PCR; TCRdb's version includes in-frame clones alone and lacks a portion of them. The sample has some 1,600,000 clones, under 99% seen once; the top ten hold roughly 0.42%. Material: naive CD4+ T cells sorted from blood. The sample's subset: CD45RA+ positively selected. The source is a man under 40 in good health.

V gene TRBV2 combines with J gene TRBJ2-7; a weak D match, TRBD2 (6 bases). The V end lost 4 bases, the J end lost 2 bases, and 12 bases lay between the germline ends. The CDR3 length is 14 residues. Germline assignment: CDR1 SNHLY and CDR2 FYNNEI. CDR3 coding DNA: TGTGCCAGCAGTGTGGCGGGAAGGACCTACGAGCAGTACTTC. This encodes CASSVAGRTYEQYF.

CDR3 region: CASSVGPGTGYNEQFF. The CDR3 bases are TGTGCCAGCAGCGTAGGTCCCGGGACAGGTTACAATGAGCAGTTCTTC. The rearrangement links TRBV9 to TRBJ2-1; 8 nucleotides match TRBD1. The germline V gene encodes CDR1 SGDLS and CDR2 YYNGEE. This CDR3 region has 16 residues. After removal of 0 bases from V and 4 bases from J, the junction contained 6 bases not matched to a gene.

CDR3 loop: CASSVGTSGNTIYF. The CDR3 DNA sequence: TGTGCCAGCAGCGTGGGGACCTCTGGAAACACCATATATTTT. V is TRBV9 and J is TRBJ1-3, with a possible D match to TRBD1 (5 bases). This CDR3 contains 14 residues. Germline-derived CDR1 and CDR2 are SGDLS and YYNGEE. V was trimmed by 2 bases and J by 0 bases, leaving 6 bases between them.

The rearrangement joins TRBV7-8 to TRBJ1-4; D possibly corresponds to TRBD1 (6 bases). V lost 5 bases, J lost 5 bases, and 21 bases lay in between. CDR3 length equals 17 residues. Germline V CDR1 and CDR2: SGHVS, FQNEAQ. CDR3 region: CASSTLQAARGNEKLFF. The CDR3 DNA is TGTGCCAGCAGCACCCTCCAGGCAGCCAGGGGAAATGAAAAACTGTTTTTT.

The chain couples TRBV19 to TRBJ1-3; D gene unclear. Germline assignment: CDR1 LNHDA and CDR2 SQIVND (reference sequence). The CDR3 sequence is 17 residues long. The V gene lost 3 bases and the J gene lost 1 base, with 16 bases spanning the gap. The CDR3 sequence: CASSIPGKVESGNTIYF. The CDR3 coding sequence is TGTGCCAGTAGTATTCCCGGGAAAGTGGAATCTGGAAACACCATATATTTT.

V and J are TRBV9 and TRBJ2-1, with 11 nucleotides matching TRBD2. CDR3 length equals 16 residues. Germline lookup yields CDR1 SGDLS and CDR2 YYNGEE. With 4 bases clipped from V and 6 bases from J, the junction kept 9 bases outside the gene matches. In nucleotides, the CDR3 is TGTGCCAGCAGCCCAGGGGGACTAGCGGTGAGCAATGAGCAGTTCTTC. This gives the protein CASSPGGLAVSNEQFF.

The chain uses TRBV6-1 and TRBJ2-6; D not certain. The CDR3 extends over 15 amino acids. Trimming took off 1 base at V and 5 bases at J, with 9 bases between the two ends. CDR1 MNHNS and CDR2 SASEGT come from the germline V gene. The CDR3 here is CASSEGSAWANVLTF. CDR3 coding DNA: TGTGCCAGCAGTGAAGGGTCGGCTTGGGCCAACGTCCTGACTTTC.

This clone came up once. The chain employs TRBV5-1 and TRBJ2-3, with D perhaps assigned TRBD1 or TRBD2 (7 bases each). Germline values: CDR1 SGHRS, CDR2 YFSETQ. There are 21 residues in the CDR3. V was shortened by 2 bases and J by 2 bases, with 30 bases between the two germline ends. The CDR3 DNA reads TGCGCCAGCAGCTTCTTTAAGGGAGGGGGCCAGGCGCGTATATTCACAGATACGCAGTATTTT. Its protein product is CASSFFKGGGQARIFTDTQYF. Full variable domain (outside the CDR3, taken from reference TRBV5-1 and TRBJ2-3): KAGVTQTPRYLIKTRGQQVTLSCSPISGHRSVSWYQQTPGQGLQFLFEYFSETQRNKGNFPGRFSGRQFSNSRSEMNVSTLELGDSALYLCASSFFKGGGQARIFTDTQYFGPGTRLTVL.

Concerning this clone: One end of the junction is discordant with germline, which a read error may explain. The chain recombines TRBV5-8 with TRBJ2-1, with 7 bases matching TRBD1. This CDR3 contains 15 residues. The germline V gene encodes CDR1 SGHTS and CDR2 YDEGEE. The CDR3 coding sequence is TGTGCCAGCAGTTTGGACAGGTTTAACTACAATGAGCAGTTCTTC. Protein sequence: CASSLDRFNYNEQFF.

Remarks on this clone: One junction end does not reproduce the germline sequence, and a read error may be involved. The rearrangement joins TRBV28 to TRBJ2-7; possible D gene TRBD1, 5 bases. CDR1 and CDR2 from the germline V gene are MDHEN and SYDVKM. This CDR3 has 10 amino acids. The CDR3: CARFRPGSNF. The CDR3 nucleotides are TGTGCCCGTTTTAGACCAGGGTCCAACTTC.

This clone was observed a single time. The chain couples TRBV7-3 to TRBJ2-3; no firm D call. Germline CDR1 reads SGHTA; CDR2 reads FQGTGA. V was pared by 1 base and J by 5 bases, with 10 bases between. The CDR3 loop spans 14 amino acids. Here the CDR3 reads CASSLSPTLDTQYF. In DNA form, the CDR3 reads TGTGCCAGCAGCTTAAGCCCGACCCTAGATACGCAGTATTTT.

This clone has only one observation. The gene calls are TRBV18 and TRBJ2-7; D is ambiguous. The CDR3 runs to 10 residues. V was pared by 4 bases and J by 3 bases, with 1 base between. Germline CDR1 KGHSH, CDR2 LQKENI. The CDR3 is CASSHYEQYF. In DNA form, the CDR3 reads TGTGCCAGCTCACACTACGAGCAGTACTTC.

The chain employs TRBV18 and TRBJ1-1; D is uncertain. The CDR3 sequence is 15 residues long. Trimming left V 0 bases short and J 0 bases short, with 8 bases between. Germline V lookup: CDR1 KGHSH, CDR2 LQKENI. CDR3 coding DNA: TGTGCCAGCTCACCACCGGTCAGGATGAACACTGAAGCTTTCTTT. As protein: CASSPPVRMNTEAFF.

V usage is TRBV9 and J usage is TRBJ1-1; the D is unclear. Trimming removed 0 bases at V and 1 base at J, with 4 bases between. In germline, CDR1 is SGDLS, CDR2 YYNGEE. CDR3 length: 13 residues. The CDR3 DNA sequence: TGTGCCAGCAGCGTAGACAGGAACACTGAAGCTTTCTTT. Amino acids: CASSVDRNTEAFF.

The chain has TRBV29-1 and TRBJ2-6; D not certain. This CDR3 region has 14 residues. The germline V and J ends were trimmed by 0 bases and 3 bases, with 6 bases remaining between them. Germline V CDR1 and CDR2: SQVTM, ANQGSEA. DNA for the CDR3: TGCAGCGTTGAAGACAGGAGTGGGGCCAACGTCCTGACTTTC. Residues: CSVEDRSGANVLTF.

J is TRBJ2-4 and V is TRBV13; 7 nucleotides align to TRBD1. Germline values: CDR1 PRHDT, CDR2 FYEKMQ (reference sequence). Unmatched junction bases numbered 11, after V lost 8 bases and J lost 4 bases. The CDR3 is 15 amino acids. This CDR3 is CASGRQGQPKNIQYF. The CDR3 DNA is TGTGCCAGCGGGCGACAGGGACAGCCGAAAAACATTCAGTACTTC.

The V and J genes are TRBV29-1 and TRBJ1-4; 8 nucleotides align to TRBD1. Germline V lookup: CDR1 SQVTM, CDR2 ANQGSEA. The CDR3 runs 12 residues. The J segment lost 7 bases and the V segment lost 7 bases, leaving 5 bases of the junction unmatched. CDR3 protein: CSGLTGGEKLFF. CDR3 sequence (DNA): TGCAGCGGCCTCACAGGGGGTGAAAAACTGTTTTTT.

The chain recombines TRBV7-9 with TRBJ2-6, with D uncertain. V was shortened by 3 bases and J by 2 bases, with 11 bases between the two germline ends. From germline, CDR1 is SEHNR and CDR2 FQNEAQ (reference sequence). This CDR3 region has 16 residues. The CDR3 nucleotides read TGTGCCAGCAGCTTTTGGGGATCGGCTGGGGCCAACGTCCTGACTTTC. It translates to CASSFWGSAGANVLTF.

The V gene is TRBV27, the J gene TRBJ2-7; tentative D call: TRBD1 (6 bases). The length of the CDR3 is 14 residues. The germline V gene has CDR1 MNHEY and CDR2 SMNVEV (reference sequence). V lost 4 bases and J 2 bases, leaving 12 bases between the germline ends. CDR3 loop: CASSSPGHPYEQYF. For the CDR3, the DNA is TGTGCCAGCAGTTCGCCGGGACATCCCTACGAGCAGTACTTC.

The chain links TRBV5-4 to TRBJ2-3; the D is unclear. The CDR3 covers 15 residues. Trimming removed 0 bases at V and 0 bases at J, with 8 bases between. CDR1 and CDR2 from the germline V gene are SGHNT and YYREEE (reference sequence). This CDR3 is CASSLGLLSTDTQYF. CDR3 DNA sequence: TGTGCCAGCAGCTTGGGGTTACTCAGCACAGATACGCAGTATTTT.

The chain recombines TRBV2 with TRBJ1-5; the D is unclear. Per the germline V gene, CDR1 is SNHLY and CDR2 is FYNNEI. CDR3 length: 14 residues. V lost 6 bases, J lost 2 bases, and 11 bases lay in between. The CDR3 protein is CASRPGRGNQPQHF. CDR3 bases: TGTGCCAGCAGGCCAGGCCGGGGCAATCAGCCCCAGCATTTT.